These 28 T cell receptor beta chains were all obtained from the same sample, sequenced in a study of blood T cells in healthy people across ages. Sample-barcoded 5' priming and a J-beta primer mix drove a second PCR of about 6 to 12 cycles. From the 5' RACE reads, TCRdb called clonotypes with MiXCR, one entry per CDR3 protein. The table has roughly 860,000 distinct CDR3 sequences, under 80% seen once. The specimen was blood. Source of these receptors: a man aged 25 to 40 in good health.

The rearrangement joins TRBV4-3 to TRBJ1-2; 7 bases agree with TRBD1. Unmatched junction bases numbered 12, after V lost 0 bases and J lost 8 bases. The germline V gene encodes CDR1 LGHNA and CDR2 YSLEER. The CDR3 has 16 amino acids. The CDR3 loop is CASSQERGQGVGGYTF. The CDR3 region has the DNA TGCGCCAGCAGCCAAGAAAGGGGTCAGGGGGTTGGAGGCTACACCTTC.

This rearrangement joins TRBV20-1 to TRBJ2-3; D perhaps matches TRBD2 (6 bases). The germline V gene encodes CDR1 DFQATT and CDR2 SNEGSKA (reference sequence). The CDR3 length is 14 residues. V was clipped by 3 bases and J by 3 bases, with 13 bases between them. The CDR3 DNA sequence: TGCAGTGCTAGGGCGGGGATTAGGACAGATACGCAGTATTTT. Amino acids: CSARAGIRTDTQYF.

In this sample, this clonotype turned up a few times. The chain combines TRBV4-2 with TRBJ2-6, with D unclear. From germline, CDR1 is LGHNA and CDR2 YNFKEQ. V lost 0 bases and J lost 0, with 12 bases in between. The CDR3 consists of 18 residues. The CDR3 loop is CASSQENILSSGANVLTF. The CDR3 DNA reads TGTGCCAGCAGCCAAGAAAACATACTGTCCTCTGGGGCCAACGTCCTGACTTTC.

CDR3 residues: CASSLAEMSYNEQFF. CDR3 nucleotide sequence: TGTGCCAGCAGTTTAGCGGAGATGTCCTACAATGAGCAGTTCTTC. The chain joins TRBV12-3 or TRBV12-4 to TRBJ2-1, with D hard to call. The CDR3 runs to 15 residues. Trimming left V 0 bases short and J 1 base short, with 7 bases between.

The V and J genes are TRBV7-3 and TRBJ2-1; weak D call: TRBD2 (7 bases). V was cut by 0 bases and J by 0 bases, with 12 bases left in between. Germline V CDR1 and CDR2: SGHTA, FQGTGA. The CDR3 spans 17 residues. In nucleotides, the CDR3 is TGTGCCAGCAGCTTAACGTTAGGGGGGGACTCCTACAATGAGCAGTTCTTC. The encoded protein is CASSLTLGGDSYNEQFF.

The chain carries TRBV20-1 and TRBJ2-3; D may be TRBD2 (6 bases). The CDR3 has 15 residues. The V end was cut by 4 bases, the J end by 1 base, with 15 bases between. Germline lookup yields CDR1 DFQATT and CDR2 SNEGSKA (reference sequence). In nucleotides, the CDR3 is TGCAGTGCTACGAGCGGGTGGCAGGGCACAGATACGCAGTATTTT. Protein: CSATSGWQGTDTQYF.

The chain links TRBV12-3 or TRBV12-4 to TRBJ2-7; TRBD1 matches 9 bases. The CDR3 has 19 residues. The V segment lost 2 bases and the J segment 9 bases; nucleotides outside the gene matches: 23. CDR3 DNA: TGTGCCAGCAGTTTACCGGGACAGGGTTGGCAGAATACGTCCGAATGGCAGTACTTC. Translation: CASSLPGQGWQNTSEWQYF.

The V gene is TRBV7-9, the J gene TRBJ2-1, with 10 bases fitting TRBD1. CDR3 length equals 16 residues. Germline V gene data show CDR1 as SEHNR and CDR2 as FQNEAQ (reference sequence). J lost 3 bases, V lost 5 bases, and 7 bases had no gene match. The CDR3 nucleotides read TGTGCCAGCAGCAAAGGTGGGACAGGGGACTACAATGAGCAGTTCTTC. This encodes CASSKGGTGDYNEQFF.

The CDR3 loop reads CASSQDRQGAYEQYF. In DNA form, the CDR3 reads TGTGCCAGCAGCCAAGATAGGCAGGGGGCCTACGAGCAGTACTTC. The chain joins TRBV3-1 to TRBJ2-7; the match to TRBD1 covers 7 bases. CDR1 is LGHDT and CDR2 is YNNKEL in the germline V gene (reference sequence). The CDR3 contains 15 residues. The ends lost 0 bases at V and 2 bases at J; junction bases unmatched: 4.

This clonotype was counted only a few times. This rearrangement joins TRBV18 to TRBJ1-6, with 7 bases aligning to TRBD1. The CDR3 is 15 amino acids. Germline V gene lookup returns CDR1 KGHSH and CDR2 LQKENI. Trimming at V came to 6 bases and at J to 6 bases, leaving 8 bases not matched to a gene. In DNA form, the CDR3 reads TGTGCCAGCTCTCCCAGGACAGGCCGTAATTCACCCCTCCACTTT. Its translation: CASSPRTGRNSPLHF.

The chain links TRBV2 to TRBJ2-6; TRBD2 is a possible D gene (5 bases). From germline, CDR1 is SNHLY and CDR2 FYNNEI. Trimming shortened V by 8 bases and J by 0 bases, and 8 bases separated the two germline ends. This CDR3 is built from 14 residues. The CDR3 here is CASLAGSGANVLTF. DNA for the CDR3: TGTGCCAGCTTGGCGGGCTCTGGGGCCAACGTCCTGACTTTC.

The genes are TRBV20-1 and TRBJ2-7, with 7 bases identical to TRBD2. The CDR3 loop spans 14 amino acids. Germline lookup yields CDR1 DFQATT and CDR2 SNEGSKA (reference sequence). V gave up 0 bases and J gave up 0 bases; unmatched junction bases: 2. This CDR3 reads CSARDGGSSYEQYF. CDR3 coding DNA: TGCAGTGCTAGAGATGGCGGGAGCTCCTACGAGCAGTACTTC.

The chain employs TRBV9 and TRBJ2-3; the D is unclear. From germline, CDR1 is SGDLS and CDR2 YYNGEE. The CDR3 loop spans 15 amino acids. V dropped 4 bases and J dropped 2 bases, with 14 bases sitting between them. The CDR3 DNA reads as TGTGCCAGCAGCAGCGATTCAGGAAACACAGATACGCAGTATTTT. As protein: CASSSDSGNTDTQYF.

This clonotype was detected only once. This sequence joins TRBV9 and TRBJ2-7; 10 bases map to TRBD2. Matching the DNA end better, TRBJ2-5 makes the J call doubtful. CDR1 is SGDLS, CDR2 YYNGEE, per germline. The CDR3 contains 15 residues. CDR3 in amino acids: CASSPQGTSEETQYF. The CDR3 nucleotides are TGTGCCAGCAGCCCCCAAGGGACTAGCGAAGAGACCCAGTACTTC.

This clonotype came up once. The chain joins TRBV15 to TRBJ2-5, with D possibly matching TRBD1 (5 bases). Germline assignment: CDR1 LNHNV and CDR2 YYDKDF (reference sequence). The CDR3 covers 15 residues. Trimming left V 1 base short and J 2 bases short, with 11 bases between. The CDR3 protein is CATSRVEGDQETQYF. CDR3 DNA: TGTGCCACCAGCAGAGTCGAAGGGGATCAAGAGACCCAGTACTTC.

The rearrangement uses TRBV5-1 and TRBJ2-4; D ambiguous. This CDR3 has 15 residues. Trimming pared 0 bases from V and 2 bases from J, leaving 9 bases between. From germline, CDR1 is SGHRS and CDR2 YFSETQ. The CDR3 spells CASSLARNPKNIQYF. As DNA, the CDR3 is TGCGCCAGCAGCTTGGCCAGGAACCCCAAAAACATTCAGTACTTC.

The rearrangement uses TRBV7-2 and TRBJ2-3; D unclear. The CDR3 is 13 amino acids. Germline CDR1 SGHTA, CDR2 FQGNSA. Trimming removed 4 bases from V and 6 bases from J, with 11 bases in between. The DNA of the CDR3 is TGTGCCAGCAGCTCCCTTGGGCGCGATACGCAGTATTTT. Translating gives CASSSLGRDTQYF.

The chain is built from TRBV7-9 and TRBJ2-5; D assignment may be TRBD1 or TRBD2 (6 bases each). The tail of the sequence fits TRBJ2-7 better, so the J call may be wrong. The length of the CDR3 is 14 residues. Germline lookup yields CDR1 SEHNR and CDR2 FQNEAQ (reference sequence). Written as DNA, the CDR3 is TGTGCCAGCAGCTGGTCGGGGGCGCAACCCGAGCAGTACTTC. Amino acid sequence: CASSWSGAQPEQYF.

The rearrangement links TRBV6-2 or TRBV6-3 to TRBJ1-2; D is ambiguous. CDR1 is MNHEY, CDR2 SVGEGT, per germline. The V end lost 5 bases, the J end lost 7 bases, and 11 bases lay between the germline ends. The CDR3 runs to 12 residues. The CDR3 DNA reads as TGTGCCAGCAGTCCCCGGGCCTCTGGCTACACCTTC. Translating gives CASSPRASGYTF.

The CDR3 DNA sequence: TGTGCCAGCAGTTTAGGACTCCACTACATTCAGTACTTC. It yields the protein CASSLGLHYIQYF. The rearrangement links TRBV28 to TRBJ2-4; D is perhaps TRBD2 (5 bases). The V end lost 2 bases, the J end lost 8 bases, and 10 bases lay between the germline ends. Germline CDR1 and CDR2: MDHEN and SYDVKM. The CDR3 has 13 residues.

The chain combines TRBV27 with TRBJ1-5, with unresolved D. This CDR3 spans 15 amino acids. Trimming took 2 bases from V and 2 from J, leaving 10 bases between them. Germline values: CDR1 MNHEY, CDR2 SMNVEV (reference sequence). The chain's CDR3 is CASSLRLYGNQPQHF. The CDR3 bases are TGTGCCAGCAGTTTACGGCTTTACGGCAATCAGCCCCAGCATTTT.

A few counts support this clonotype. This rearrangement joins TRBV20-1 to TRBJ2-3; D gene uncertain. The CDR3 spans 14 residues. V lost 0 bases to trimming and J lost 3 bases, with 10 bases between them. CDR1 is DFQATT and CDR2 is SNEGSKA in the germline V gene (reference sequence). CDR3 region: CSARDPGRTDTQYF. CDR3 DNA sequence: TGCAGTGCTAGAGATCCGGGCAGAACAGATACGCAGTATTTT.

The chain couples TRBV20-1 to TRBJ2-1, with D possibly being TRBD2 (5 bases). V was trimmed by 3 bases and J by 2 bases, leaving 8 bases between them. Germline CDR1 is DFQATT and CDR2 is SNEGSKA (reference sequence). The CDR3 sequence is 13 residues long. The CDR3 nucleotides are TGCAGTGCTAGTCCGACTACCTACAATGAGCAGTTCTTC. It specifies CSASPTTYNEQFF.

The chain uses TRBV7-2 and TRBJ2-7, with 10 bases identical to TRBD2. The CDR3 runs to 17 residues. In germline, CDR1 is SGHTA, CDR2 FQGNSA. V lost 5 bases to trimming and J lost 4 bases; unmatched junction nucleotides: 14. CDR3 nucleotide sequence: TGTGCCAGCAGCGTTATGGGAGCGGGGGGGCGGTCGTACGAGCAGTACTTC. This encodes CASSVMGAGGRSYEQYF.

There are a few counts of this clonotype. This sequence joins TRBV5-1 and TRBJ1-2; 8 bases map to TRBD1. Germline CDR1 reads SGHRS; CDR2 reads YFSETQ. The CDR3 covers 14 residues. The V segment lost 0 bases and the J segment 6 bases; nucleotides outside the gene matches: 4. The CDR3 sequence is CASSLGRQGNGYTF. The CDR3 DNA reads as TGCGCCAGCAGCTTGGGGCGACAGGGGAATGGCTACACCTTC.

The chain carries TRBV10-3 and TRBJ2-3; maybe TRBD2 (5 bases). CDR3 length equals 13 residues. V lost 11 bases and J lost 5, with 17 bases in between. The V gene's germline CDR1 is ENHRY and CDR2 SYGVKD. The CDR3 reads CAAGEGAVDTQYF. The CDR3 nucleotides are TGTGCCGCCGGAGAGGGTGCGGTAGATACGCAGTATTTT.

V usage is TRBV7-8 and J usage is TRBJ2-1; 9 bases are a match to TRBD2. CDR3 size: 14 residues. V was clipped by 5 bases and J by 6 bases; unmatched bases: 5. In germline, CDR1 is SGHVS, CDR2 FQNEAQ. Written as DNA, the CDR3 is TGTGCCAGCAGCGCGAGCGGGGGGCGCAATGAGCAGTTCTTC. It translates to CASSASGGRNEQFF.

V and J are TRBV4-2 and TRBJ2-3, with D maybe TRBD2 (5 bases). V lost 4 bases and J 8 bases, leaving 16 bases between the germline ends. Germline lookup yields CDR1 LGHNA and CDR2 YNFKEQ. CDR3 length: 14 residues. The chain's CDR3 is CASSPHRGTATQYF. The CDR3 DNA reads as TGTGCCAGCAGCCCTCACCGGGGTACGGCTACGCAGTATTTT.